The sequence of this T cell receptor (beta chain) was determined in a study of OX40 agonist ivuxolimab in advanced cancers. At the level of the study: Prior therapy, whether anti-PD-1, anti-PD-L1 or anti-CTLA-4, was allowed, and 35% to 40% had some. Three patients had partial responses: one hepatocellular carcinoma, two cutaneous melanoma. Findings and caveats of the study: Expanded clones belonging to CD8+ T cells outnumbered, on average, those of CD4+. No antigen was identified for the clonally expanded peripheral T cells.

On this clone itself: Its matching antigen is unknown.

Sequenced by immunoSEQ multiplex PCR; TCRdb stores in-frame clones only, minus some. This sample carries about 98,000 clones, approximately 90% of them seen once, and the ten largest clones take approximately 0.54%. Trimming took off 5 bases at V and 5 bases at J, with 3 bases between the two ends. Germline-derived CDR1 and CDR2 are KGHSH and LQKENI. The CDR3 loop spans 10 amino acids. The chain is built from TRBV18 and TRBJ2-5; D is undetermined. This TCR was recovered from an adult with an advanced solid tumor such as melanoma, head and neck, liver or kidney cancer. The input for sequencing was CD4+ or CD8+ T cells sorted from blood, taken in a trial of the OX40 agonist ivuxolimab. This chain's CDR3 is CASSGETQYF. The CDR3 nucleotides are TGTGCCAGCTCAGGCGAGACCCAGTACTTC.